This T cell receptor (beta chain) was obtained from a study of beta chain features in type 1 diabetes (dated by TCRdb to between 2018 and 2020). At the level of the whole study: Mean age, gender distribution, total cell number and subset yield were not different between patients and healthy donors. In the study, recently diagnosed type 1 diabetes patients and matched healthy donors were compared on the TCRB repertoires of their sorted circulating CD4+ T cell subsets. Across all samples, about 110 million sorted cells were examined, and cell number per subset correlated strongly with RNA yield. Regulatory and stem cell-like memory subsets were isolated from only 8 patients and about eight healthy donors, whereas naive and central memory subsets came from all 28 donors.

Comments on this clone: Its antigen specificity is not known. Base qualities are not recorded, but no much larger clone differs from it by a single base.

A single peripheral blood draw of around 100 mL on average was collected from each donor into heparinised tubes. A BD FACSAria II was used to sort naive, central memory, regulatory and stem cell-like memory CD4+ T cells with a panel that included CD45RO, CCR7, CD25, CD127, CD95 and CD27. All sorted populations exceeded 98% purity. PBMCs were separated immediately by Lymphoprep density gradient centrifugation and were stained directly, without being cultured. Samples were stained and sorted in pairs, with one healthy donor and one patient per experiment, so that batch effects were minimized. Points the paper makes about the study in general: HLA sub-analyses involved small numbers of individuals, so any influence of HLA type on TCRB rearrangement remained unresolved. PCR might favor shorter templates, but patient and control samples were amplified and corrected together, so any skew would affect both groups equally. Because cDNA was sequenced instead of genomic DNA, activated cells with high expression could be over-represented, although the groups did not differ in activation or CD3 levels. Fewer insertions and more nucleotide deletions at VDJ recombination sites were observed in patients with type 1 diabetes, implying thymic rearrangement abnormalities. Type 1 diabetes patients showed a moderate but significant shortening of TCRB CDR3 length in all four CD4+ subsets. The naive, central memory and regulatory TCRB repertoires appeared to resemble one another more closely among patients than among healthy donors.

The High Capacity cDNA Reverse Transcription Kit was used to reverse transcribe all of the isolated RNA, meaning that expressed TCRB transcripts were what got sequenced. Deep immunoSEQ sequencing was applied to naive, central memory and regulatory T cell samples, giving an average of around 3.4 million total reads per sample. Sorted cells were lysed in RLT buffer and RNA was extracted with DNase-treated RNeasy Micro or Mini kits, depending on cell number. Each cell subset was processed separately to prevent cross-contamination, with patient and healthy donor samples processed together. TCRB sequences were amplified from cDNA with the immunoSEQ multiplex PCR, producing 87-bp fragments spanning the CDR3 region. Amplicons were sequenced on the Illumina HiSeq platform. The original methods were these. Synthetic template baselines were used to correct PCR bias computationally, reads within Hamming distance 2 were collapsed together, and singletons that could not be merged were discarded. Reads were aligned against IMGT to assign V, D and J genes, CDR3 length and insertions or deletions at six rearrangement sites. Clonotype counts were normalized to sorted cell number within each subset before computing true diversity and Gini coefficients with the tcR R package. The overlap coefficient, calculated on TCRB nucleotide sequences, was used to quantify repertoire sharing. As a proxy for the pre-selection repertoire, out-of-frame TCRB sequences from naive cells were analyzed. TCRdb holds this immuneACCESS table with in-frame rearrangements only. Some clones are missing; in checked studies, unresolved V genes explain under half, and the rest has no known cause. V, J and clone size reflect that table, while D and trimming were determined from the DNA. The sample contains about 700,000 clones, roughly an eighth of them found a single time. Less than 0.025% of the sample goes to the ten largest clones.

V loses 0 bases of germline sequence and J loses 5 bases, and the interval between the two ends is 14 bases. Taken from cysteine to phenylalanine, the CDR3 has 16 residues. The read is trimmed to its CDR3 DNA, 48 bases read in frame from base 1. CDR1 and CDR2 were assigned from the germline V gene as LGHNA and YNFKEQ. The clonotype comes from a man younger than 35 with type 1 diabetes. Source material: naive CD4+ T cells from blood. The sample's cell subset or site label, in plain terms: true naive CD4+ T cells. The rearranged segments are TRBV4-2 and TRBJ1-5, with the identity of the D gene unclear. The CDR3 protein is CASSQDWLAGHQPQHF. The DNA sequence is TGTGCCAGCAGCCAAGATTGGTTGGCAGGCCATCAGCCCCAGCATTTT.